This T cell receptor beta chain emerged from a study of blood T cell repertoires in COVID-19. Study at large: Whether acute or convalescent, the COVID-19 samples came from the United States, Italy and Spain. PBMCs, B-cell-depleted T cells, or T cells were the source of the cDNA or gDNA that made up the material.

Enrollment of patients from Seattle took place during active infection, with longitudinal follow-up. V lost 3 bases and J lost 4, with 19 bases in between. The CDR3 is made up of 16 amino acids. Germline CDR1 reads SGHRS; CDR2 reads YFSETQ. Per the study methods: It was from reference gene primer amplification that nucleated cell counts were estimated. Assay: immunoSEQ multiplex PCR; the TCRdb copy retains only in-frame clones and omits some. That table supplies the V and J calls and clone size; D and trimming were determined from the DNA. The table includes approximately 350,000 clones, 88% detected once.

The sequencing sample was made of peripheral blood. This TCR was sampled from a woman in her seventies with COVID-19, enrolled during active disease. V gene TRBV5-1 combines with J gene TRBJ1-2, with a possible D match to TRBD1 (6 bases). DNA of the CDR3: TGCGCCAGCAGCTCCTTCCCCGGGACACAAACCTATGGCTACACCTTC. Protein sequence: CASSSFPGTQTYGYTF. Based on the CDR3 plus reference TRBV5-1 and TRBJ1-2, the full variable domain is KAGVTQTPRYLIKTRGQQVTLSCSPISGHRSVSWYQQTPGQGLQFLFEYFSETQRNKGNFPGRFSGRQFSNSRSEMNVSTLELGDSALYLCASSSFPGTQTYGYTFGSGTRLTVV.